This record looks at one T cell receptor (beta chain) sequence and its context. Germline CDR1 SGHRS, CDR2 YFSETQ. Between the trimmed V and J ends, which lost 4 bases and 7 bases, there was a span of 16 bases. The CDR3 totals 14 residues. This sample was included in a study of shared clonotypes between healthy human individuals. Sequencing was performed with immunoSEQ multiplex PCR; in TCRdb, only in-frame clones are kept and a portion is missing. The sample includes fewer than 1.8 million clones, approximately 98.5% of them seen just once. This clonotype was obtained from a young man in good health. The chain employs TRBV5-1 and TRBJ2-3, with a tentative D call TRBD1 (5 bases). The sample taken for sequencing was naive CD4+ T cells sorted from blood. The subset is: CD45RA+ positively selected. This CDR3 is CASSASDRGYTQYF. The CDR3 DNA is TGCGCCAGCAGCGCGTCAGACAGAGGATATACGCAGTATTTT.